Listed below are T cell receptor beta chains from one sample, sequenced in a study of T cell responses to AZD1222 COVID-19 vaccine. TCRdb's copy holds only in-frame clones and misses some; the assay was immunoSEQ multiplex PCR. The sample includes approximately 150,000 clones, approximately 90% of them seen just once. This sample comprised peripheral blood, obtained 28 days after the second AZD1222 dose. Receptor source: an adult who received the AZD1222 COVID-19 vaccine. Both conserved end residues are part of each CDR3. D genes are given only for firm matches. The size field is filled for only some rows; it gives once, few, many or a size class.

TRBJ2-5	TRBD1	NA	TRBV7-7	CASSPDRGGETQYF	TGTGCCAGCAGCCCAGACAGGGGAGGAGAGACCCAGTACTTC
TRBJ1-1	NA	NA	TRBV18	CASSPRAAQNTEAFF	TGTGCCAGCTCACCCCGCGCGGCCCAGAACACTGAAGCTTTCTTT
TRBJ2-5	NA	once	TRBV7-6	CASSRLQETQYF	TGTGCCAGCAGCCGGCTACAAGAGACCCAGTACTTC
TRBJ1-6	NA	NA	TRBV5-1	CASRGWNNSPLHF	TGCGCCAGCAGGGGATGGAATAATTCACCCCTCCACTTT
TRBJ2-7	TRBD2	NA	TRBV2	CASVKSRGGEQYF	TGTGCCAGTGTTAAGTCCCGCGGGGGAGAGCAGTACTTC
TRBJ2-7	NA	NA	TRBV11-1	CASSWGAGYEQYF	TGTGCCAGCAGCTGGGGGGCCGGCTACGAGCAGTACTTC
TRBJ1-2	TRBD1	NA	TRBV6-5	CASSSGQGKANYGYTF	TGTGCCAGCAGTTCGGGACAGGGAAAAGCTAACTATGGCTACACCTTC
TRBJ2-6	NA	NA	TRBV7-2	CASSNSASNSGANVLTF	TGTGCCAGCAGCAACAGCGCTTCTAACTCTGGGGCCAACGTCCTGACTTTC
TRBJ2-3	NA	NA	TRBV11-3	CASSLGPPRGTQYF	TGTGCCAGCAGCTTAGGACCCCCAAGGGGTACGCAGTATTTT
TRBJ2-1	TRBD2	NA	TRBV12-3/TRBV12-4	CAIKRGGNEQFF	TGTGCCATCAAGCGGGGGGGCAATGAGCAGTTCTTC
TRBJ2-2	NA	once	TRBV27	CASSPHSMGAGGELFF	TGTGCCAGCAGTCCGCACAGCATGGGGGCGGGCGGGGAGCTGTTTTTT
TRBJ2-2	TRBD2	NA	TRBV6-2/TRBV6-3	CASSGGGYIGELFF	TGTGCCAGCAGCGGCGGGGGGTATATCGGGGAGCTGTTTTTT
TRBJ2-1	TRBD2	once	TRBV10-2	CASSESRLANEQFF	TGCGCCAGCAGTGAGTCGAGACTAGCGAATGAGCAGTTCTTC
TRBJ1-1	NA	NA	TRBV27	CASSLSGGRRAFF	TGTGCCAGCAGTTTATCAGGGGGGCGGCGAGCTTTCTTT